This passage covers 16 T cell receptor beta chains from one sample sequenced in a study of regulatory T cells in long-lasting Graves disease. According to the study, TCR beta libraries were built with iRepertoire HTBI primers and CDR3-region Arm-PCR. TCRdb redid the calling of the multiplex PCR reads with MiXCR, one entry per CDR3 protein. Of some 600,000 distinct CDR3 sequences listed, 15% to 20% were seen once; the top ten hold 12%. As to time point: newly diagnosed GD, antithyroid drugs for less than 3 months. The TCR library was made from RNA that had been extracted from PBMCs in TRIzol. These records were also assigned to another study, of T cells in Graves' hyperthyroidism and ophthalmopathy.

Source: peripheral blood mononuclear cells (PBMCs), taken at new diagnosis, from a patient treated with antithyroid drugs. These receptors came from a man aged 18 to 29 with Graves disease.

This chain connects TRBV20-1 to TRBJ2-6; no clear D. The CDR3 has 16 amino acids. The V gene's germline CDR1 is DFQATT and CDR2 SNEGSKA (reference sequence). Trimming cost V 3 bases and J 0 bases, with 12 bases left between them. The CDR3 reads CSASRRKPSGANVLTF. The CDR3, as DNA: TGCAGTGCTAGTCGACGGAAACCCTCTGGGGCCAACGTCCTGACTTTC.

This clonotype was counted between two and nine times. One junction end does not reproduce the germline sequence, and a read error may be involved. V is TRBV27 and J is TRBJ2-1; D gene unclear. Germline V gene sequence: CDR1 MNHEY, CDR2 SMNVEV (reference sequence). The CDR3 has 12 amino acids. The CDR3 coding sequence is TGTGCCAACAGTCCACAGAACAATGAGCAGTTCTTC. Protein sequence: CANSPQNNEQFF.

This clonotype occurred a few times. J is TRBJ2-1 and V is TRBV7-2; 13 bases match TRBD2. Germline V gives CDR1 SGHTA, CDR2 FQGNSA. V shed 5 bases, J shed 0 bases, and the junction held 13 bases outside the gene matches. CDR3 size: 20 residues. CDR3 amino acids: CASSARLAGGVLSSYNEQFF. In DNA form, the CDR3 reads TGTGCCAGCAGCGCCCGACTAGCGGGAGGCGTCCTGAGCTCCTACAATGAGCAGTTCTTC. Filled out from reference TRBV7-2 and TRBJ2-1, the complete variable domain reads GAGVSQSPSNKVTEKGKDVELRCDPISGHTALYWYRQSLGQGLEFLIYFQGNSAPDKSGLPSDRFSAERTGGSVSTLTIQRTQQEDSAVYLCASSARLAGGVLSSYNEQFFGPGTRLTVL.

The chain combines TRBV5-5 with TRBJ1-2; weak D call: TRBD1 (6 bases). CDR1 and CDR2 (germline): SGHKS, YYEKEE (reference sequence). The CDR3 covers 17 residues. With 1 base removed from V and 3 bases from J, the gap between germline ends came to 19 bases. The CDR3 here is CASSLSVSQGRDYGYTF. As DNA, the CDR3 is TGTGCCAGCAGCTTGAGTGTCTCCCAGGGGCGCGACTATGGCTACACCTTC.

In this sample, this clonotype turned up many times. The V call is TRBV7-2, the J call TRBJ2-7; 7 bases fit TRBD2. The V segment lost 5 bases and the J segment 5 bases; nucleotides outside the gene matches: 6. CDR3 length equals 13 residues. The germline CDR1 and CDR2 sequences are SGHTA and FQGNSA. CDR3 region: CASSHRLAHEQYF. CDR3 sequence (DNA): TGTGCCAGCAGCCACCGACTAGCCCACGAGCAGTACTTC.

This clonotype came up a few times. V usage is TRBV15 and J usage is TRBJ1-6; tentatively, D is TRBD1 (6 bases). The CDR3 extends over 16 amino acids. Germline V CDR1 and CDR2: LNHNV, YYDKDF (reference sequence). V was clipped by 0 bases and J by 1 base, with 7 bases between them. The CDR3 bases are TGTGCCACCAGCAGAGATACAGGGTCCTATAATTCACCCCTCCACTTT. Amino acids: CATSRDTGSYNSPLHF.

This chain uses TRBV30 with TRBJ2-7; D gene unclear. CDR3 size: 15 residues. Deletions cut 4 bases from V and 3 bases from J, with 19 bases between. The germline gives CDR1 GTSNPN, CDR2 SVGIG (reference sequence). CDR3 protein: CAWKLKSRRFYEQYF. CDR3 coding DNA: TGTGCCTGGAAACTAAAATCACGGCGGTTCTACGAGCAGTACTTC.

This clonotype was recorded many times. This chain joins TRBV2 and TRBJ1-2; 7 bases line up with TRBD1. Germline V CDR1 and CDR2: SNHLY, FYNNEI. The CDR3 extends over 13 amino acids. The junction had 7 bases not matched to a gene; V was cut back by 8 bases and J by 4 bases. The CDR3 sequence: CASGRQGGYGYTF. The CDR3 bases are TGTGCCAGCGGGAGACAGGGTGGCTATGGCTACACCTTC. Combining the CDR3 with reference TRBV2 and TRBJ1-2 gives the whole variable domain EPEVTQTPSHQVTQMGQEVILRCVPISNHLYFYWYRQILGQKVEFLVSFYNNEISEKSEIFDDQFSVERPDGSNFTLKIRSTKLEDSAMYFCASGRQGGYGYTFGSGTRLTVV.

This clonotype was detected ten times or more. The CDR3 region has the DNA TGTGCCAGCAGTTACTCGTCGGGAACGACAGATACGCAGTATTTT. Translating gives CASSYSSGTTDTQYF. This chain joins TRBV6-2 or TRBV6-3 and TRBJ2-3, with a weak D call TRBD2 (5 bases). Trimming removed 0 bases at V and 3 bases at J, with 10 bases between. The CDR3 sequence is 15 residues long. CDR1 is MNHEY and CDR2 is SVGEGT in the germline V gene.

V usage is TRBV19 and J usage is TRBJ1-5; TRBD1 is a possible D gene (6 bases). V lost 0 bases and J lost 0, with 12 bases in between. The CDR3 is 17 residues long. CDR1 is LNHDA, CDR2 SQIVND, per germline (reference sequence). The CDR3 region has the DNA TGTGCCAGTAGTATAGATTTGGACAGCTATAGCAATCAGCCCCAGCATTTT. Amino acid sequence: CASSIDLDSYSNQPQHF. The entire variable domain, with the rest obtained from reference TRBV19 and TRBJ1-5, is as follows: DGGITQSPKYLFRKEGQNVTLSCEQNLNHDAMYWYRQDPGQGLRLIYYSQIVNDFQKGDIAEGYSVSREKKESFPLTVTSAQKNPTAFYLCASSIDLDSYSNQPQHFGDGTRLSIL.

This clonotype was seen more than once but under ten times. This chain's CDR3 is CAISDPEQERAYEQYF. As DNA, the CDR3 is TGTGCCATCAGTGATCCTGAGCAGGAGAGGGCCTACGAGCAGTACTTC. This chain joins TRBV10-3 and TRBJ2-7, with TRBD2 as a possible D gene (5 bases). The ends were cut back, 3 bases at V and 2 bases at J, with 17 bases in the middle. CDR1 and CDR2 from the germline V gene are ENHRY and SYGVKD. The CDR3 runs 16 residues.

At least ten counts were recorded for this clonotype. This chain uses TRBV12-3 or TRBV12-4 with TRBJ1-2; tentatively, D is TRBD1 (6 bases). Trimming removed 6 bases at V and 2 bases at J, with 13 bases between. The length of the CDR3 is 14 residues. The CDR3 sequence is CASRSAGTNYGYTF. The CDR3 nucleotides read TGTGCCAGCAGAAGCGCGGGGACAAACTATGGCTACACCTTC.

V gene TRBV5-1 combines with J gene TRBJ1-2; D uncertain. This CDR3 contains 15 residues. Trimming shortened V by 0 bases and J by 1 base, and 10 bases separated the two germline ends. The germline V gene encodes CDR1 SGHRS and CDR2 YFSETQ. The CDR3 loop reads CASSLAGIGNYGYTF. The DNA for the CDR3 is TGCGCCAGCAGCTTGGCCGGAATCGGTAACTATGGCTACACCTTC. The full variable domain, with the rest looked up from reference TRBV5-1 and TRBJ1-2, is KAGVTQTPRYLIKTRGQQVTLSCSPISGHRSVSWYQQTPGQGLQFLFEYFSETQRNKGNFPGRFSGRQFSNSRSEMNVSTLELGDSALYLCASSLAGIGNYGYTFGSGTRLTVV.

The sample holds many counts of this clonotype. This chain links TRBV10-3 with TRBJ2-3, with D perhaps TRBD2 (5 bases). The CDR3 consists of 17 residues. V was cut by 2 bases and J by 2 bases, with 17 bases left in between. Germline V gene sequence: CDR1 ENHRY, CDR2 SYGVKD. CDR3 loop: CAISEKDHGVVTDTQYF. CDR3 nucleotides: TGTGCCATCAGTGAGAAGGATCACGGGGTAGTCACAGATACGCAGTATTTT.

This clonotype was counted a few times. The gene calls are TRBV19 and TRBJ2-2; D is possibly TRBD2 (6 bases). This CDR3 contains 16 residues. In germline, CDR1 is LNHDA, CDR2 SQIVND (reference sequence). V shed 7 bases and J shed 9 bases, with 24 bases lying between them. Here the CDR3 reads CASKAGVAGYSRELFF. In DNA, the CDR3 is TGTGCCAGTAAGGCCGGGGTCGCGGGGTATAGTCGGGAGCTGTTTTTT.

The rearrangement joins TRBV7-9 to TRBJ1-2; 8 bases line up with TRBD1. Germline CDR1 is SEHNR and CDR2 is FQNEAQ (reference sequence). Trimming took 6 bases from V and 6 from J; bases not matched to a gene: 6. This CDR3 region has 13 residues. For the CDR3, the DNA is TGTGCCAGCAGGCTCAGGGGGCATAATGGCTACACCTTC. This gives the protein CASRLRGHNGYTF.